This T cell receptor (beta chain) is drawn from a study of CD4 and CD8 cells across lung adenocarcinoma regions. The patients had localized lung adenocarcinoma, a non-small cell subtype. The germline V gene encodes CDR1 MGHRA and CDR2 YSYEKL. This CDR3 region has 17 residues. V lost 3 bases and J lost 3, with 20 bases in between. MiXCR, run by TCRdb on the PCR reads, gives a single entry per CDR3 protein. The sample contains some 20,000 distinct CDR3 sequences, less than 70% of which appear only once. The source is a female donor with lung adenocarcinoma. The CD4 and CD8 labels of this study may be unreliable. Sequencing used CD8+ T cells from the center of a lung tumor. The genes are TRBV4-1 and TRBJ1-1; D is unclear. In DNA, the CDR3 is TGCGCCAGCAGCCACCTACTTTTACGGGCGGGCGACACTGAAGCTTTCTTT. It encodes CASSHLLLRAGDTEAFF.